This is a list of T cell receptor beta chains from one sample in a study of T cells in Graves' hyperthyroidism and ophthalmopathy. Via MiXCR, TCRdb re-called the multiplex PCR reads, giving one row per CDR3 protein. The sample holds over 500,000 distinct CDR3 sequences; 15% to 20% are singletons and the top ten take about 29%. The sequencing input was blood. Receptors originate from a woman aged 30 to 39 with Graves' ophthalmopathy. The CDR3 runs from the conserved cysteine through the conserved F or W. A D gene is named only where the DNA matches it firmly. Part of the rows lack a size; the others show once, few, many or a class for expanded clones.

D	size	V	J	CDR3	DNA
.	few	TRBV5-1	TRBJ1-4	CASSGGTTSYEKLFF	TGCGCCAGCAGCGGGGGGACTACCTCCTACGAAAAACTGTTTTTT
TRBD2	.	TRBV4-3	TRBJ2-7	CASSHIAGATPYEQYF	TGCGCCAGCAGCCACATAGCGGGAGCCACCCCCTACGAGCAGTACTTC
.	many	TRBV18	TRBJ1-2	CASSPGMGGYTF	TGTGCCAGCTCACCAGGGATGGGGGGCTACACCTTC
.	many	TRBV6-1	TRBJ1-5	CASSFQGHSNQPQHF	TGTGCCAGCAGTTTTCAGGGACATAGCAATCAGCCCCAGCATTTT
TRBD2	.	TRBV6-1	TRBJ2-2	CASSKTSGRTTGELFF	TGTGCCAGCAGTAAGACTAGCGGGAGAACCACCGGGGAGCTGTTTTTT
.	many	TRBV28	TRBJ1-2	CASSSRGGRQIYNYGYTF	TGTGCCAGCAGTTCCCGTGGGGGGAGGCAAATATATAACTATGGCTACACCTTC
.	few	TRBV20-1	TRBJ1-1	CSAAPHRMNTEAFF	TGCAGTGCTGCCCCCCACAGAATGAACACTGAAGCTTTCTTT
.	many	TRBV30	TRBJ1-2	CAWKREGGYTF	TGTGCCTGGAAGAGGGAGGGTGGCTACACCTTC
TRBD1	many	TRBV5-8	TRBJ2-7	CASSYITGGHEQYF	TGTGCCAGCAGCTATATTACAGGGGGCCACGAGCAGTACTTC
.	few	TRBV10-2	TRBJ2-2	CASSEGGGELFF	TGCGCCAGCAGTGAGGGTGGCGGGGAGCTGTTTTTT
.	many	TRBV29-1	TRBJ2-5	CSVPRGGRETQYF	TGCAGCGTTCCCAGGGGGGGAAGAGAGACCCAGTACTTC
.	many	TRBV28	TRBJ2-5	CATLSRPRNDRQETQYF	TGTGCCACCCTAAGTCGTCCGCGAAACGACAGGCAGGAGACCCAGTACTTC
TRBD1	many	TRBV5-1	TRBJ2-7	CASSLTGDLEQYF	TGCGCCAGCAGCTTGACAGGGGATCTAGAGCAGTACTTC
.	many	TRBV20-1	TRBJ1-5	CSARRQYSNQPQHF	TGCAGTGCTAGACGACAGTATAGCAATCAGCCCCAGCATTTT
.	few	TRBV7-6	TRBJ2-2	CASRPSSTGELFF	TGTGCCAGCAGACCCTCGAGCACCGGGGAGCTGTTTTTT
.	many	TRBV7-8	TRBJ2-3	CASSSPGPTDTQYF	TGTGCCAGCAGCTCCCCGGGACCCACAGATACGCAGTATTTT
TRBD1	few	TRBV29-1	TRBJ1-4	CSVVRDPAGTGDEKLFF	TGCAGCGTTGTACGCGACCCAGCCGGGACAGGGGACGAAAAACTGTTTTTT
.	.	TRBV10-1	TRBJ2-2	CASSDREDTGELVF	TGCGCCAGCAGTGACAGGGAGGACACCGGGGAGCTGGTTTTT
.	.	TRBV3-1	TRBJ2-3	CASSQGTYTQYF	TGTGCCAGCAGCCAAGGGACCTATACGCAGTATTTT
.	many	TRBV28	TRBJ2-7	CASSLVGVSEQYF	TGTGCCAGCAGTTTGGTGGGGGTGAGCGAGCAGTACTTC
.	many	TRBV12-3/TRBV12-4	TRBJ2-1	CASSPIGNGARYNEQFF	TGTGCCAGCAGTCCAATTGGAAATGGGGCTAGATACAATGAGCAGTTCTTC
TRBD1	many	TRBV18	TRBJ1-1	CASSPLQGYDTEAFF	TGTGCCAGCTCACCACTACAGGGGTACGACACTGAAGCTTTCTTT
.	many	TRBV6-1	TRBJ1-1	CASRDRKGRMNTEAFF	TGTGCCAGCAGGGACCGGAAGGGGAGAATGAACACTGAAGCTTTCTTT
.	many	TRBV6-2/TRBV6-3	TRBJ2-7	CASSSSGVIYEQYF	TGTGCCAGCAGTTCGTCCGGGGTAATCTACGAGCAGTACTTC
.	many	TRBV13	TRBJ2-7	CASSPPWQESYEQYF	TGTGCCAGCAGCCCACCTTGGCAGGAGTCCTACGAGCAGTACTTC
TRBD1	many	TRBV7-9	TRBJ1-1	CASIYSGGKAFF	TGTGCCAGCATCTATTCAGGGGGCAAGGCTTTCTTT
TRBD1	.	TRBV29-1	TRBJ1-2	CSVERDSRSYTF	TGCAGCGTTGAGAGGGACAGTCGTTCCTACACCTTC
.	many	TRBV4-2	TRBJ1-6	CASSQDLTDNSPLHF	TGTGCCAGCAGCCAAGACCTCACAGATAATTCACCCCTCCACTTT
.	.	TRBV24-1	TRBJ2-1	CATMGDRDEQFF	TGTGCCACCATGGGGGACCGGGATGAGCAGTTCTTC
.	.	TRBV29-1	TRBJ1-2	CSASKQGNYGYTF	TGCAGCGCATCTAAACAGGGAAACTATGGCTACACCTTC
.	few	TRBV27	TRBJ2-1	CASSKGQFPHEQFF	TGTGCCAGCAGTAAAGGGCAGTTCCCCCATGAGCAGTTCTTC
.	many	TRBV12-3/TRBV12-4	TRBJ2-2	CASSPTGPSVTGELFF	TGTGCCAGCAGCCCAACAGGGCCCTCAGTCACCGGGGAGCTGTTTTTT
TRBD1	.	TRBV2	TRBJ1-6	CASSEGQGVISPLHF	TGTGCCAGCAGTGAGGGACAGGGGGTAATTTCACCCCTCCACTTT
.	.	TRBV5-6	TRBJ1-1	CASSLGGYLGTEAFF	TGTGCCAGCAGCTTGGGGGGATACTTAGGCACTGAAGCTTTCTTT
.	.	TRBV7-2	TRBJ2-7	CASSLGNGAYTYEQYF	TGTGCCAGCAGTTTAGGTAACGGGGCTTACACCTACGAGCAGTACTTC
.	.	TRBV29-1	TRBJ2-1	CSVAFGRGSYNEQFF	TGCAGCGTCGCGTTCGGAAGGGGCTCCTACAATGAGCAGTTCTTC
TRBD2	few	TRBV19	TRBJ2-7	CASSISLADFYEQYF	TGTGCCAGTAGTATCTCACTAGCGGATTTCTACGAGCAGTACTTC
.	many	TRBV11-2	TRBJ2-7	CASSTQIFYEQYF	TGTGCCAGCAGCACACAGATCTTCTACGAGCAGTACTTC
TRBD1	.	TRBV29-1	TRBJ1-2	CSVLGGGGGYTF	TGCAGCGTTTTAGGGGGCGGGGGTGGCTACACCTTC